This note documents a single T cell receptor (beta chain) sequence. The data are from a study of identical twins. CDR3 length: 14 amino acids. The trim removed 8 bases at V and 2 bases at J, leaving 6 bases unmatched. Germline lookup yields CDR1 MNHEY and CDR2 SMNVEV (reference sequence). TCRdb redid the calling of the 5' RACE reads with MiXCR, one entry per CDR3 protein. The data hold 1.5 million to 2 million distinct CDR3 sequences, with under 35% observed a single time. The receptor was isolated from a newborn girl in good health. Input material: cord blood. The V gene is TRBV27, the J gene TRBJ2-3; 8 bases align to TRBD1. CDR3 DNA: TGTGCCAGCCACCGGGGACAGGACACAGATACGCAGTATTTT. This gives the protein CASHRGQDTDTQYF.